This T cell receptor (beta chain) stems from a study of neurological immune-mediated disorders. The study's findings and limits: Expansion of TCR clones was greatest in HTLV-1-associated myelopathy and smallest in multiple sclerosis, where it fell below that of healthy controls. Because no CDR3 amino acid sequences were shared across subjects by expanded clones, private repertoires were suggested in all groups.

Between the trimmed V and J ends, which lost 3 bases and 1 base, there was a span of 10 bases. The CDR3 contains 14 residues. From germline, CDR1 is MNHEY and CDR2 SMNVEV (reference sequence). Comment on this clonotype: The antigen is not known.

Synthesis of cDNA was performed by 5'RACE using 10-nucleotide random UMIs. TCRdb independently ran MiXCR on the 5' RACE reads; one entry per CDR3 protein. The sample carries around 40,000 distinct CDR3 sequences, roughly 6.9% recorded once. The sequence was collected from a man in his forties or fifties in good health. The sample comprised CD4+ T cells from blood. The V call is TRBV27, the J call TRBJ2-7, with D perhaps TRBD1 (6 bases). CDR3: CASSFMDSSYEQYF. In DNA form, the CDR3 reads TGTGCCAGCAGTTTTATGGACAGTTCCTACGAGCAGTACTTC.